The 10 T cell receptor beta chains listed next were all sequenced from one sample in a study of blood T cell repertoires in COVID-19. Assay: immunoSEQ multiplex PCR; the TCRdb copy retains only in-frame clones and omits some. The sample comprises a few hundred thousand clones, approximately 84% of which are singletons, and under 8% rests with the top ten. Specimen: PBMCs or T cells enriched from blood (not recorded which). Receptors originate from a woman in her forties or fifties who had been exposed to COVID-19.

This chain's CDR3 is CASNQGQGGRGELFF. The CDR3 DNA follows: TGTGCCAGTAATCAGGGACAGGGCGGTCGTGGGGAGCTGTTTTTT. The J gene is TRBJ2-2, the V gene TRBV19; 9 bases agree with TRBD1. In germline, CDR1 is LNHDA, CDR2 SQIVND (reference sequence). The CDR3 covers 15 residues. V shed 7 bases and J 8 bases; nucleotides not matched to a gene: 11.

This chain links TRBV18 with TRBJ1-2; D is ambiguous. Trimming stripped 3 bases from V and 8 bases from J, with 13 bases between. The CDR3 contains 13 residues. Germline CDR1 is KGHSH and CDR2 is LQKENI. The chain's CDR3 is CASSPPTGGGYTF. For the CDR3, the DNA is TGTGCCAGCTCACCCCCCACCGGCGGGGGCTACACCTTC.

J is TRBJ2-1 and V is TRBV9, with 15 bases lining up with TRBD2. The ends lost 4 bases at V and 0 bases at J; junction bases unmatched: 14. Per the germline V gene, CDR1 is SGDLS and CDR2 is YYNGEE. The CDR3 consists of 21 residues. CDR3 bases: TGTGCCAGCAGCCCCGGTCCCGGGACTAGCGGGGGGCTCCCCTCCTACAATGAGCAGTTCTTC. Translation: CASSPGPGTSGGLPSYNEQFF.

The chain has TRBV4-1 and TRBJ2-2; TRBD1 might be the D (5 bases). The V gene's germline CDR1 is MGHRA and CDR2 YSYEKL. The CDR3 sequence is 14 residues long. Trimming removed 6 bases at V and 1 base at J, with 9 bases between. CDR3 in DNA: TGCGCCAGCAGGGAACAGGAGAACACCGGGGAGCTGTTTTTT. It translates to CASREQENTGELFF.

This chain joins TRBV27 and TRBJ1-5; D is uncertain. CDR1 is MNHEY and CDR2 is SMNVEV in the germline V gene (reference sequence). Trimming stripped 2 bases from V and 7 bases from J, with 12 bases between. This CDR3 is 14 amino acids long. In DNA form, the CDR3 reads TGTGCCAGCAGTTTAGGAGGGTCCAGGCAGCCCCAGCATTTT. It is translated as CASSLGGSRQPQHF.

The gene calls are TRBV11-2 and TRBJ2-1, with TRBD2 matching 8 bases. Per the germline V gene, CDR1 is SGHAT and CDR2 is FQNNGV. There are 14 residues in the CDR3. J was trimmed by 6 bases and V by 4 bases; bases with no gene match: 5. The chain's CDR3 is CASSYGGASNEQFF. In DNA form, the CDR3 reads TGTGCCAGCAGCTACGGGGGGGCCTCCAATGAGCAGTTCTTC.

V is TRBV27 and J is TRBJ1-6, with a possible D match to TRBD1 (6 bases). The V end lost 3 bases, the J end lost 4 bases, and 7 bases lay between the germline ends. Germline values: CDR1 MNHEY, CDR2 SMNVEV (reference sequence). The CDR3 loop spans 14 amino acids. CDR3 bases: TGTGCCAGCAGTTTGCAGGGGTATAATTCACCCCTCCACTTT. Translated, it gives CASSLQGYNSPLHF.

The chain has TRBV24-1 and TRBJ1-4; D uncertain. In germline, CDR1 is KGHDR, CDR2 SFDVKD. Trimming shortened V by 2 bases and J by 8 bases, and 14 bases separated the two germline ends. The CDR3 spans 15 residues. CDR3 sequence (DNA): TGTGCCACCAGTGATTCCCGGGTCTCCTCAGAAAAACTGTTTTTT. It encodes CATSDSRVSSEKLFF.

The chain carries TRBV10-1 and TRBJ2-4, with D maybe TRBD1 (5 bases). CDR1 WNHNN and CDR2 SYGVQD come from the germline V gene (reference sequence). The CDR3 has 13 residues. Trimming stripped 0 bases from V and 8 bases from J, with 8 bases between. CDR3 in amino acids: CASSESGVDIQYF. DNA of the CDR3: TGCGCCAGCAGTGAGTCAGGGGTGGACATTCAGTACTTC.

This clone has only one observation. V usage is TRBV4-2 and J usage is TRBJ2-3; 8 positions match TRBD1. Germline values: CDR1 LGHNA, CDR2 YNFKEQ. CDR3 length equals 17 residues. The J segment lost 1 base and the V segment lost 0 bases, leaving 6 bases of the junction unmatched. Here the CDR3 reads CASSQETQGAGTDTQYF. CDR3 nucleotide sequence: TGTGCCAGCAGCCAAGAAACCCAGGGGGCAGGCACAGATACGCAGTATTTT.